This paragraph covers one T cell receptor beta chain sequence. Unique molecular identifiers featured in how the TCRbeta library was prepared. One entry per CDR3 protein results from TCRdb running MiXCR on the PCR reads. Of 200,000 to 250,000 distinct CDR3 sequences listed, 8% to 10% are singletons. The data stem from a study of T-cell reconstitution after alpha-beta-depleted transplantation in children. V was shortened by 3 bases and J by 0 bases, with 13 bases between the two germline ends. The CDR3 loop spans 17 amino acids. Germline CDR1 is SGHRS and CDR2 is YFSETQ. The sample consisted of PBMCs from the stem cell graft donor, taken from the stem cell graft. The chain is built from TRBV5-1 and TRBJ2-6; TRBD2 might be the D (6 bases). This TCR was sampled from a human donor who donated a stem cell graft to a child with acute lymphoblastic leukemia. Written as DNA, the CDR3 is TGCGCCAGCAGCTCGGGAGTCAGTAGCTCTGGGGCCAACGTCCTGACTTTC. Translation: CASSSGVSSSGANVLTF.